This record looks at one TCR beta chain sequence and its context. The germline gene is not matched at one end of the junction; a read error may be the cause. The CDR3 covers 14 residues. Germline V lookup: CDR1 SEHNR, CDR2 FQNEAQ (reference sequence). The sample originates from a study of blood T cell repertoires in COVID-19. Study context: Sites in the United States, Italy and Spain provided acute and convalescent COVID-19 samples. T cells, B-cell-depleted T cells, or PBMCs provided the cDNA or gDNA that served as material.

Original methodology: Researchers report that nucleated cell counts were estimated from reference gene primer amplification. Sequencing was performed with immunoSEQ multiplex PCR; in TCRdb, only in-frame clones are kept and a portion is missing. From that table come the V and J calls and clone size; the DNA was used to work out D and trimming. The sample carries some 370,000 clones, roughly 89% recorded once. The chain employs TRBV7-9 and TRBJ2-7; TRBD2 matches at 11 bases. This clonotype was sampled from a man in his late teens or twenties with active or convalescent COVID-19. Sequencing was carried out using peripheral blood. CDR3 in DNA: TGTGCCAGCAGCATAGCGGGAGGGCCGGATGAGCAGTACTTC. It is translated as CASSIAGGPDEQYF.